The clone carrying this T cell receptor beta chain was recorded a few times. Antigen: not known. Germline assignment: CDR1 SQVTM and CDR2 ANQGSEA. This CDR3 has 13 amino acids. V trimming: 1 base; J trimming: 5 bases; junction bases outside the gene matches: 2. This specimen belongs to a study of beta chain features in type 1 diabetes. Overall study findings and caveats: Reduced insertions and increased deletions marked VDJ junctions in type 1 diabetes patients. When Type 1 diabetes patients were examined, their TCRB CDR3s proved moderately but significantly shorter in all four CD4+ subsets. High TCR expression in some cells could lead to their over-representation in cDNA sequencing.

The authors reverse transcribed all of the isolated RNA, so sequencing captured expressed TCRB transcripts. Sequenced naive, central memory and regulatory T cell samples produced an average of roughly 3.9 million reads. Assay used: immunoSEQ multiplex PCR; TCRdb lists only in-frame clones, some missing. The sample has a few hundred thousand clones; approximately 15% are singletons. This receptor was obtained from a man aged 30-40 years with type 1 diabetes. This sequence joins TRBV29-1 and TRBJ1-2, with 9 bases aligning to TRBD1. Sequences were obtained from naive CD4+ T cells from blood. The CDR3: CSVEGQGGYGYTF. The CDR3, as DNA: TGCAGCGTTGAAGGACAGGGGGGATATGGCTACACCTTC.